The 27 T cell receptor beta chains reported below all come from one sample, sequenced in a study of T cell responses to AZD1222 COVID-19 vaccine. The repertoire was sequenced with immunoSEQ multiplex PCR; TCRdb's copy has only in-frame clones and lacks some. The table lists around 130,000 clones, about 85% of them singletons. The sample in question was peripheral blood, obtained 28 days after the second AZD1222 dose. Receptor source: an adult who received the AZD1222 COVID-19 vaccine.

The chain combines TRBV5-8 with TRBJ1-2; 9 bases are a match to TRBD1. CDR1 is SGHTS and CDR2 is YDEGEE in the germline V gene. Trimming removed 0 bases from V and 7 bases from J; junction bases left unmatched: 7. The CDR3 totals 15 residues. CDR3 loop: CASSLEGQGSSGYTF. In DNA form, the CDR3 reads TGTGCCAGCAGCTTGGAGGGACAGGGCTCCAGTGGCTACACCTTC.

V and J are TRBV3-1 (or the pseudogene TRBV3-2) and TRBJ1-1; D gene uncertain. Germline values: CDR1 LGHDT, CDR2 YNNKEL (reference sequence). The length of the CDR3 is 12 residues. Between the trimmed V and J ends, which lost 1 base and 11 bases, there was a span of 11 bases. The CDR3 here is CASSQGGSGAFF. The CDR3 DNA sequence: TGTGCCAGCAGCCAAGGCGGTAGTGGCGCTTTCTTT.

V and J are TRBV6-1 and TRBJ2-1, with TRBD2 matching 11 bases. Germline V CDR1 and CDR2: MNHNS, SASEGT. Trimming took 1 base from V and 6 from J; bases not matched to a gene: 2. The CDR3 has 15 amino acids. The CDR3 DNA follows: TGTGCCAGCAGTGAAGGTAGCGGGGGGGCCAATGAGCAGTTCTTC. Its translation: CASSEGSGGANEQFF.

The V call is TRBV2, the J call TRBJ1-3; D gene uncertain. The CDR3 has 14 residues. The V gene lost 5 bases and the J gene lost 0 bases, with 8 bases spanning the gap. CDR1 and CDR2 (germline): SNHLY, FYNNEI. The DNA for the CDR3 is TGTGCCAGCAGTCTAGACAACTCTGGAAACACCATATATTTT. Translation: CASSLDNSGNTIYF.

Only one count was recorded for this clone. The chain uses TRBV6-4 and TRBJ2-5; 7 bases fit TRBD1. The germline V gene encodes CDR1 MRHNA and CDR2 SNTAGT. V shed 4 bases and J 6 bases; nucleotides not matched to a gene: 5. The CDR3 has 13 residues. As DNA, the CDR3 is TGTGCCAGCAGTGTCTCGACAGGGAAGACCCAGTACTTC. This encodes CASSVSTGKTQYF.

This chain links TRBV5-4 with TRBJ1-2, with D possibly TRBD1 on 6 matching bases. The V and J ends lost 0 bases and 7 bases respectively, with 13 bases between them. Looked up from germline, CDR1 is SGHNT and CDR2 is YYREEE (reference sequence). This CDR3 region has 14 residues. Here the CDR3 DNA reads TGTGCCAGCAGCTTGGGAGGGGGGCGCGGTGGCTACACCTTC. Translating it yields CASSLGGGRGGYTF.

The chain employs TRBV7-9 and TRBJ2-7; D is uncertain. Between the trimmed V and J ends, which lost 0 bases and 7 bases, there was a span of 4 bases. The CDR3 is 11 residues long. CDR1 and CDR2 from the germline V gene are SEHNR and FQNEAQ (reference sequence). CDR3 region: CASSLAGEQYF. CDR3 coding DNA: TGTGCCAGCAGCTTAGCTGGTGAGCAGTACTTC.

This sequence joins TRBV5-1 and TRBJ2-5; D gene unclear. CDR1 is SGHRS and CDR2 is YFSETQ in the germline V gene. The CDR3 loop spans 11 amino acids. V was clipped by 0 bases and J by 3 bases, with 0 bases between them. In DNA form, the CDR3 reads TGCGCCAGCAGCTTGGAAGAGACCCAGTACTTC. Its translation is CASSLEETQYF.

The chain couples TRBV28 to TRBJ2-7; 12 nucleotides agree with TRBD1. Losses at the gene ends were 8 bases for V and 4 bases for J; bases not matched to a gene: 6. Germline CDR1 is MDHEN and CDR2 is SYDVKM. CDR3 length: 14 residues. In DNA, the CDR3 is TGTGCCAGCCTTCCGGGACAGGGGGCGTACGAGCAGTACTTC. This translates into CASLPGQGAYEQYF. Based on the CDR3 plus reference TRBV28 and TRBJ2-7, the full variable domain is DVKVTQSSRYLVKRTGEKVFLECVQDMDHENMFWYRQDPGLGLRLIYFSYDVKMKEKGDIPEGYSVSREKKERFSLILESASTNQTSMYLCASLPGQGAYEQYFGPGTRLTVT.

CDR3 sequence reads: CASSLSPRRYEQYF. The CDR3, as DNA: TGTGCCAGCAGCTTATCGCCTAGGCGCTACGAGCAGTACTTC. The chain joins TRBV11-2 to TRBJ2-7; no clear D. The CDR3 length is 14 residues. The V end lost 2 bases, the J end lost 3 bases, and 11 bases lay between the germline ends. The V gene's germline CDR1 is SGHAT and CDR2 FQNNGV.

The chain has TRBV4-1 and TRBJ2-5, with 16 bases lining up with TRBD2. The CDR3 spans 17 residues. Trimming at V came to 1 base and at J to 8 bases, leaving 7 bases not matched to a gene. Germline V lookup: CDR1 MGHRA, CDR2 YSYEKL. CDR3 DNA sequence: TGCGCCAGCAGCCAAGTCGGGACTAGCGGGGGGGTGGATACCCAGTACTTC. This codes for CASSQVGTSGGVDTQYF.

Here the CDR3 reads CASSLVGGSEAFF. CDR3 DNA sequence: TGTGCCAGCAGCTTAGTAGGGGGCTCCGAAGCTTTCTTT. The V gene is TRBV7-3, the J gene TRBJ1-1, with 7 bases matching TRBD1. The CDR3 extends over 13 amino acids. CDR1 is SGHTA, CDR2 FQGTGA, per germline. Losses at the gene ends were 2 bases for V and 8 bases for J; bases not matched to a gene: 5.

Notes on this clone: Other DNA variants within this sample encode the same CDR3. This rearrangement joins TRBV12-3 or TRBV12-4 to TRBJ1-1; D is possibly TRBD1 (5 bases). The CDR3 contains 13 residues. Trimming stripped 1 base from V and 2 bases from J, with 5 bases between. CDR3 DNA sequence: TGTGCCAGCAGTTTAGGGGGCAACACTGAAGCTTTCTTT. It yields the protein CASSLGGNTEAFF.

The chain couples TRBV3-1 (or the pseudogene TRBV3-2) to TRBJ1-1, with D uncertain. The germline V gene has CDR1 LGHDT and CDR2 YNNKEL (reference sequence). The CDR3 loop spans 16 amino acids. Trimming took off 1 base at V and 3 bases at J, with 15 bases between the two ends. The chain's CDR3 is CASSQAFPGGYTEAFF. As DNA, the CDR3 is TGTGCCAGCAGCCAAGCTTTCCCAGGAGGTTACACTGAAGCTTTCTTT.

The chain combines TRBV21-1 with TRBJ1-1. TRBV21-1 corresponds to a pseudogene. The CDR3 is 11 residues long. CDR3 DNA sequence: TGTGCCAGCAGCGAGGGGAATGAAGCTTTCTTT. This encodes CASSEGNEAFF.

This chain joins TRBV5-1 and TRBJ1-4; D not certain. The length of the CDR3 is 15 residues. V was shortened by 5 bases and J by 2 bases, with 13 bases between the two germline ends. Germline loops: CDR1 SGHRS, CDR2 YFSETQ. DNA of the CDR3: TGCGCCAGCAGGGCCCCCCGGGCCACTAATGAAAAACTGTTTTTT. Translating it yields CASRAPRATNEKLFF.

The chain recombines TRBV28 with TRBJ1-4; D gene ambiguous. Germline V gives CDR1 MDHEN, CDR2 SYDVKM. With 6 bases removed from V and 7 bases from J, the gap between germline ends came to 12 bases. The CDR3 sequence is 13 residues long. The DNA of the CDR3 is TGTGCCAGCAGGGGCCAAAGGAGTGAAAAACTGTTTTTT. Its translation: CASRGQRSEKLFF.

The chain combines TRBV4-1 with TRBJ1-6; TRBD1 is a possible D gene (5 bases). Per germline, CDR1 MGHRA and CDR2 YSYEKL. This CDR3 has 15 residues. Trimming took 0 bases from V and 6 from J, leaving 9 bases between them. The CDR3 coding sequence is TGCGCCAGCAGCCAAGACGGAACAGGTAATTCACCCCTCCACTTT. This sequence encodes CASSQDGTGNSPLHF.

The chain has TRBV5-1 and TRBJ2-2, with 11 bases matching TRBD2. Trimming at V came to 4 bases and at J to 6 bases, leaving 11 bases not matched to a gene. The CDR3 has 17 residues. Per the germline V gene, CDR1 is SGHRS and CDR2 is YFSETQ. The CDR3 nucleotides read TGCGCCAGCAGCCTGAATATAGCGGGGGGGCCCTCCGGGGAGCTGTTTTTT. Residues: CASSLNIAGGPSGELFF.

V is TRBV19 and J is TRBJ1-5; 12 bases fit TRBD1. Trimming took 5 bases from V and 0 from J; bases not matched to a gene: 8. Germline V gene lookup returns CDR1 LNHDA and CDR2 SQIVND (reference sequence). This CDR3 region has 18 residues. Here the CDR3 reads CASSSYRDRGPSNQPQHF. The CDR3 region has the DNA TGTGCCAGTAGTTCCTACCGGGACAGGGGGCCTAGCAATCAGCCCCAGCATTTT.

The V gene is TRBV5-5, the J gene TRBJ2-7, with 9 positions matching TRBD1. This CDR3 comprises 14 residues. J was trimmed by 4 bases and V by 6 bases; bases with no gene match: 8. Germline assignment: CDR1 SGHKS and CDR2 YYEKEE (reference sequence). CDR3 in DNA: TGTGCCAGCATTCCGGGACAGGGTCGGTACGAGCAGTACTTC. It yields the protein CASIPGQGRYEQYF.

The chain has TRBV29-1 and TRBJ1-2; D might be TRBD1 (5 bases). V gave up 5 bases and J gave up 8 bases, with 18 bases separating them. This CDR3 has 13 residues. The V gene's germline CDR1 is SQVTM and CDR2 ANQGSEA. CDR3 DNA: TGCAGCGTTACGGACGGGACGAACTGGGGCTACACCTTC. Translation: CSVTDGTNWGYTF.

The J gene is TRBJ1-4, the V gene TRBV2; D perhaps matches TRBD1 (5 bases). Trimming left V 0 bases short and J 4 bases short, with 6 bases between. CDR3 length: 14 residues. Germline values: CDR1 SNHLY, CDR2 FYNNEI. The CDR3 bases are TGTGCCAGCAGTGAAGCGAGGGGTAATGAAAAACTGTTTTTT. Its translation is CASSEARGNEKLFF.

The rearrangement uses TRBV5-1 and TRBJ2-1; weak D call: TRBD1 (6 bases). CDR1 is SGHRS, CDR2 YFSETQ, per germline. The CDR3 loop spans 15 amino acids. V lost 4 bases and J 1 base, leaving 12 bases between the germline ends. The CDR3 here is CASSTYRASYNEQFF. DNA for the CDR3: TGCGCCAGCAGCACATACAGGGCGTCCTACAATGAGCAGTTCTTC.

The V gene is TRBV6-5, the J gene TRBJ2-1; D perhaps matches TRBD1 (6 bases). The ends were cut back, 8 bases at V and 5 bases at J, with 13 bases in the middle. Germline V gene lookup returns CDR1 MNHEY and CDR2 SVGAGI. This CDR3 has 13 amino acids. The CDR3 protein is CASSRGYDNEQFF. CDR3 sequence (DNA): TGTGCCAGCTCTAGGGGGTACGACAATGAGCAGTTCTTC.

The V and J genes are TRBV7-9 and TRBJ2-7; D unresolved. Trimming took off 4 bases at V and 2 bases at J, with 9 bases between the two ends. Germline assignment: CDR1 SEHNR and CDR2 FQNEAQ (reference sequence). The CDR3 is 13 amino acids. CDR3 in DNA: TGTGCCAGCAGCTCCAAAGGTCCCTACGAGCAGTACTTC. Its translation: CASSSKGPYEQYF.

The chain carries TRBV21-1 and TRBJ2-7. TRBV21-1 is termed a pseudogene. This CDR3 has 16 amino acids. The CDR3 loop is CASSKGSSQDPYEQYF. The CDR3 DNA follows: TGTGCCAGCAGCAAAGGAAGTAGCCAGGACCCCTACGAGCAGTACTTC.